A single sample is the source of the 27 T cell receptor beta chains below, sequenced in a study of blood T cell repertoires in COVID-19. Using immunoSEQ multiplex PCR, the repertoire was profiled, and TCRdb retains in-frame clones only, with some absent. The sample includes approximately 210,000 clones, roughly nine tenths seen only once; the top ten take under 2%. Input material: peripheral blood. The receptors derive from a man aged 40-50 years with active or convalescent COVID-19.

The V and J genes are TRBV19 and TRBJ1-2; D unclear. The CDR3 runs 13 residues. Germline V gene lookup returns CDR1 LNHDA and CDR2 SQIVND (reference sequence). V dropped 8 bases and J dropped 7 bases, with 17 bases sitting between them. The CDR3 region is CASAWVGVVGYTF. Written as DNA, the CDR3 is TGTGCCAGTGCGTGGGTCGGAGTCGTTGGCTACACCTTC.

The chain couples TRBV18 to TRBJ2-1; the match to TRBD1 covers 8 bases. Germline CDR1 and CDR2: KGHSH and LQKENI. V gave up 3 bases and J gave up 2 bases; unmatched junction bases: 3. The CDR3 is 15 amino acids. CDR3 region: CASSPGTGPYNEQFF. In nucleotides, the CDR3 is TGTGCCAGCTCACCCGGGACAGGTCCCTACAATGAGCAGTTCTTC.

Regarding this clone: A read error is likely, as this CDR3 ends without the conserved phenylalanine or tryptophan. The limits of the CDR3 on the DNA are not certain, so only TCRdb's listed CDR3 is given. The chain recombines TRBV10-2 with TRBJ1-1; the D call TRBD1 from the table was never checked on the DNA. The length of the CDR3 is 11 amino acids, counting both ends. The germline V gene encodes CDR1 WSHSY and CDR2 SAAADI. The CDR3 loop is CASSGGTGAFI.

The chain employs TRBV28 and TRBJ1-6, with 9 bases that match TRBD1. J was trimmed by 5 bases and V by 8 bases; bases with no gene match: 4. CDR3 length: 14 amino acids. CDR1 MDHEN and CDR2 SYDVKM come from the germline V gene. The CDR3 is CASEGDRDNSPLHF. DNA of the CDR3: TGTGCCAGCGAGGGGGACAGGGATAATTCACCCCTCCACTTT.

This chain joins TRBV14 and TRBJ1-1, with TRBD1 matching over 9 bases. From germline, CDR1 is SGHDN and CDR2 FVKESK. There are 13 residues in the CDR3. The trim removed 2 bases at V and 9 bases at J, leaving 4 bases unmatched. CDR3 DNA sequence: TGTGCCAGCAGCCAACTACAGGGGGCAAAAGCTTTCTTT. Its protein is CASSQLQGAKAFF.

On this clone itself: Compared with germline, one end of the junction differs, possibly owing to a read error. This chain joins TRBV7-7 and TRBJ2-7; TRBD2 might be the D (6 bases). The CDR3 runs 13 residues. Germline loops: CDR1 SSHAT, CDR2 FNYEAQ (reference sequence). In DNA form, the CDR3 reads TGTGCTAGCAGCTTAGTTCGGGCGGGAGAGCAGTACTTC. This gives the protein CASSLVRAGEQYF.

J is TRBJ1-2 and V is TRBV28; the match to TRBD1 covers 10 bases. Trimming removed 5 bases from V and 8 bases from J; junction bases left unmatched: 11. CDR1 is MDHEN and CDR2 is SYDVKM in the germline V gene. This CDR3 comprises 15 residues. CDR3 protein: CASSIGTGVMGGYTF. The CDR3 DNA reads TGTGCCAGCAGTATAGGGACAGGGGTCATGGGGGGCTACACCTTC.

The chain carries TRBV19 and TRBJ2-5; 7 bases agree with TRBD2. The germline V gene has CDR1 LNHDA and CDR2 SQIVND (reference sequence). The junction had 10 bases not matched to a gene; V was cut back by 5 bases and J by 4 bases. The CDR3 runs to 15 residues. The CDR3 here is CASSWASGVLETQYF. CDR3 bases: TGTGCCAGTAGTTGGGCTAGCGGTGTCTTAGAGACCCAGTACTTC.

V is TRBV19 and J is TRBJ1-5; D unresolved. This CDR3 comprises 15 residues. V lost 4 bases to trimming and J lost 1 base, with 11 bases between them. Germline CDR1 is LNHDA and CDR2 is SQIVND (reference sequence). The CDR3: CASSRRTSSNQPQHF. CDR3 coding DNA: TGTGCCAGTAGTAGGCGGACTTCCAGCAATCAGCCCCAGCATTTT.

The chain recombines TRBV5-1 with TRBJ1-1; D uncertain. With 0 bases removed from V and 6 bases from J, the gap between germline ends came to 12 bases. The germline V gene has CDR1 SGHRS and CDR2 YFSETQ. This CDR3 comprises 14 residues. The CDR3 DNA follows: TGCGCCAGCAGCTTGGGGGGAGAGGATCCTGAAGCTTTCTTT. This encodes CASSLGGEDPEAFF.

This clone has a single count. The chain combines TRBV19 with TRBJ1-4, with 7 positions matching TRBD1. Germline CDR1 reads LNHDA; CDR2 reads SQIVND (reference sequence). V lost 9 bases and J lost 8; bases outside the gene matches: 9. This CDR3 comprises 13 residues. The CDR3 DNA sequence: TGTGCCAGCCGACAGGGCCCAAGCGAAAAACTGTTTTTT. Protein: CASRQGPSEKLFF.

J is TRBJ1-5 and V is TRBV14; TRBD1 matches 7 bases. The V segment lost 4 bases and the J segment 2 bases; nucleotides outside the gene matches: 5. CDR1 and CDR2 (germline): SGHDN, FVKESK. The CDR3 length is 15 residues. As DNA, the CDR3 is TGTGCCAGCAGCCGAGGGGGCGCCGGCAATCAGCCCCAGCATTTT. Protein product: CASSRGGAGNQPQHF. Full variable domain (rest looked up from reference TRBV14 and TRBJ1-5): EAGVTQFPSHSVIEKGQTVTLRCDPISGHDNLYWYRRVMGKEIKFLLHFVKESKQDESGMPNNRFLAERTGGTYSTLKVQPAELEDSGVYFCASSRGGAGNQPQHFGDGTRLSIL.

This chain joins TRBV28 and TRBJ2-1; 13 bases are a match to TRBD2. Per the germline V gene, CDR1 is MDHEN and CDR2 is SYDVKM. The ends lost 3 bases at V and 9 bases at J; junction bases unmatched: 5. This CDR3 contains 15 residues. The DNA of the CDR3 is TGTGCCAGCAGTTTTACTAGCGGGGGGGCCGGTGAGCAGTTCTTC. It encodes CASSFTSGGAGEQFF.

The chain employs TRBV27 and TRBJ1-5; D gene uncertain. The V end was cut by 5 bases, the J end by 0 bases, with 11 bases between. CDR1 MNHEY and CDR2 SMNVEV come from the germline V gene (reference sequence). The CDR3 is made up of 15 amino acids. CDR3 residues: CASSRRLNSNQPQHF. The CDR3, as DNA: TGTGCCAGCAGTAGGAGGTTAAATAGCAATCAGCCCCAGCATTTT.

The CDR3 DNA follows: TGTGCCAGCAGTTACAGGGGAGAGGCTGGGATCTACTCTGGGGCCAACGTCCTGACTTTC. Protein sequence: CASSYRGEAGIYSGANVLTF. The gene calls are TRBV28 and TRBJ2-6; 7 nucleotides line up with TRBD1. CDR3 length: 20 amino acids. The germline V gene encodes CDR1 MDHEN and CDR2 SYDVKM. J gave up 0 bases and V 4 bases, and 15 bases lay outside the gene matches. Together with reference TRBV28 and TRBJ2-6, the CDR3 gives the full variable domain: DVKVTQSSRYLVKRTGEKVFLECVQDMDHENMFWYRQDPGLGLRLIYFSYDVKMKEKGDIPEGYSVSREKKERFSLILESASTNQTSMYLCASSYRGEAGIYSGANVLTFGAGSRLTVL.

The chain combines TRBV5-8 with TRBJ1-1; D is uncertain. Germline CDR1 reads SGHTS; CDR2 reads YDEGEE. Trimming shortened V by 6 bases and J by 0 bases, and 15 bases separated the two germline ends. The CDR3 has 15 residues. CDR3 residues: CASTPVTSLNTEAFF. The CDR3 coding sequence is TGTGCCAGCACCCCAGTTACATCCCTGAACACTGAAGCTTTCTTT.

The chain uses TRBV6-5 and TRBJ2-1, with TRBD1 as a possible D gene (5 bases). The V end was cut by 6 bases, the J end by 2 bases, with 14 bases between. There are 15 residues in the CDR3. Germline V gene sequence: CDR1 MNHEY, CDR2 SVGAGI. CDR3 residues: CASSWTRSAYNEQFF. The DNA of the CDR3 is TGTGCCAGCAGCTGGACAAGGAGCGCCTACAATGAGCAGTTCTTC.

The rearrangement joins TRBV7-9 to TRBJ1-1; D is undetermined. CDR1 and CDR2 (germline): SEHNR, FQNEAQ (reference sequence). This CDR3 spans 14 amino acids. V dropped 5 bases and J dropped 4 bases, with 14 bases sitting between them. CDR3 bases: TGTGCCAGCAGCCCCCCACTGCGGCCCACTGAAGCTTTCTTT. Its protein product is CASSPPLRPTEAFF. Full variable domain (missing parts from reference TRBV7-9 and TRBJ1-1): DTGVSQNPRHKITKRGQNVTFRCDPISEHNRLYWYRQTLGQGPEFLTYFQNEAQLEKSRLLSDRFSAERPKGSFSTLEIQRTEQGDSAMYLCASSPPLRPTEAFFGQGTRLTVV.

This rearrangement joins TRBV29-1 to TRBJ1-6, with a tentative D call TRBD1 (6 bases). Germline V CDR1 and CDR2: SQVTM, ANQGSEA. This CDR3 spans 14 amino acids. Trimming removed 8 bases at V and 6 bases at J, with 17 bases between. For the CDR3, the DNA is TGCAGCCCGCAAATCAGGGGCTGTAATTCACCCCTCCACTTT. It yields the protein CSPQIRGCNSPLHF.

This chain connects TRBV5-1 to TRBJ1-3, with D uncertain. Germline CDR1 is SGHRS and CDR2 is YFSETQ. V gave up 5 bases and J gave up 4 bases, with 25 bases separating them. The CDR3 is 18 residues long. The CDR3 here is CASSRSWEGRSSGNTIYF. CDR3 bases: TGCGCCAGCAGTCGATCCTGGGAGGGAAGATCGTCCGGAAACACCATATATTTT.

This rearrangement joins TRBV3-1 (or the pseudogene TRBV3-2) to TRBJ2-5; D is possibly TRBD2 (6 bases). Germline CDR1 is LGHDT and CDR2 is YNNKEL (reference sequence). The CDR3 sequence is 15 residues long. The ends were cut back, 1 base at V and 5 bases at J, with 14 bases in the middle. The CDR3 DNA is TGTGCCAGCAGCCAAGTAGGACTATCGACGGAGACCCAGTACTTC. It yields the protein CASSQVGLSTETQYF.

This chain joins TRBV18 and TRBJ1-1; no clear D. Germline assignment: CDR1 KGHSH and CDR2 LQKENI. V was shortened by 3 bases and J by 1 base, with 9 bases between the two germline ends. The CDR3 consists of 14 residues. CDR3 bases: TGTGCCAGCTCACCGACATCGCCGAACACTGAAGCTTTCTTT. It encodes CASSPTSPNTEAFF. The full variable domain, its missing parts supplied by reference TRBV18 and TRBJ1-1, is NAGVMQNPRHLVRRRGQEARLRCSPMKGHSHVYWYRQLPEEGLKFMVYLQKENIIDESGMPKERFSAEFPKEGPSILRIQQVVRGDSAAYFCASSPTSPNTEAFFGQGTRLTVV.

The rearrangement joins TRBV3-1 (or the pseudogene TRBV3-2) to TRBJ2-5; 10 bases are a match to TRBD1. This CDR3 contains 16 residues. V was clipped by 1 base and J by 5 bases; unmatched bases: 7. Germline V lookup: CDR1 LGHDT, CDR2 YNNKEL (reference sequence). The CDR3 region is CASSQGQGASQETQYF. CDR3 coding DNA: TGTGCCAGCAGCCAAGGACAGGGGGCTTCCCAGGAGACCCAGTACTTC.

The V gene is TRBV3-1 (or the pseudogene TRBV3-2), the J gene TRBJ2-7; a weak D match, TRBD2 (6 bases). Germline assignment: CDR1 LGHDT and CDR2 YNNKEL (reference sequence). The CDR3 has 15 residues. Trimming left V 0 bases short and J 3 bases short, with 12 bases between. CDR3 in amino acids: CASSQDLGRFYEQYF. The CDR3 coding sequence is TGTGCCAGCAGCCAAGATCTAGGGAGGTTCTACGAGCAGTACTTC.

The rearrangement uses TRBV6-1 and TRBJ2-7; 8 positions agree with TRBD2. The germline V gene encodes CDR1 MNHNS and CDR2 SASEGT. This CDR3 contains 17 residues. V trimming: 2 bases; J trimming: 2 bases; junction bases outside the gene matches: 11. The CDR3 DNA reads as TGTGCCAGCAGTGAACGGTTTAGCGGGGAAATAACCTACGAGCAGTACTTC. Translating gives CASSERFSGEITYEQYF.

J is TRBJ2-7 and V is TRBV12-3 or TRBV12-4, with 8 nucleotides matching TRBD2. This CDR3 comprises 13 residues. V shed 5 bases and J 6 bases; nucleotides not matched to a gene: 6. CDR3 nucleotides: TGTGCCAGCAGTCCCGGGACTAGGGGCGAGCAGTACTTC. Translating gives CASSPGTRGEQYF.

The J gene is TRBJ2-7, the V gene TRBV28; weak D call: TRBD1 (5 bases). The germline V and J ends were trimmed by 7 bases and 5 bases, with 12 bases remaining between them. From germline, CDR1 is MDHEN and CDR2 SYDVKM. The CDR3 has 12 amino acids. Here the CDR3 DNA reads TGTGCCAGCAAGGCAGGGCCCCACGAGCAGTACTTC. Its protein is CASKAGPHEQYF.